Reported below is one TCR beta chain. This clonotype appeared many times. Its specific antigen is unknown. Per-nucleotide qualities are absent, and no much larger clonotype sits a single base away. This record comes from a study of molecular identifiers for immune sequencing clone quantification (dated by TCRdb to about 2018). Some background on the complete study: In a replicate experiment, RNA from roughly 20,000 or 100,000 naive CD8 T cells was split into five aliquots, four of which were sequenced. CD8 T cells were used in a methods study to benchmark molecular-identifier clustering-based TCR repertoire sequencing (MIDCIRS) and TCR RNA copy counting. Study-wide findings and limitations: The naive libraries included spiked-in Jurkat TCR RNA (over nine copies' worth), and this RNA is not part of the donor repertoire. Highly expanded clone sizes could be underestimated because identical TCR molecules may share a barcode. When barcode sub-clustering was omitted, TCR diversity was inflated by chimeric consensus sequences, with chimeras reaching as high as 47%. A single cell's worth of spiked-in Jurkat TCR RNA was reported detectable even among about a million naive CD8 T cells. Modeling indicated about three TCR RNA copies recovered per cell, compared with around 10 by digital PCR, which implies a capture efficiency of around 31%. Clones above 20 RNA copies held over 99% of molecules in CMV-specific effector cells but under 1% in naive cells.

The library was obtained by PCR. TCRdb shows the sequencer as Illumina HiSeq 4000. Preparation of bulk TCR libraries followed a previously described approach, with the TCR primers listed in Table S5. Purification of total RNA was performed with the Qiagen AllPrep DNA/RNA kit. Before analysis, reads from multiple sequencing runs of one library were combined. For the original study's pipeline: Only reads with exact TCR constant sequence were kept, trimmed to 150 nt, and grouped by their 12-nt molecular barcodes. Reads in each barcode group were sub-clustered using a 15% Levenshtein threshold, and a quality-weighted consensus sequence was built for each RNA molecule. Non-functional sequences were excluded, and lower-count sequences lying one edit away from another sequence were also excluded. On the basis of fitting two negative binomial distributions, barcode sub-clusters with fewer than 20% of the maximum read count were discarded. TCRdb's own reprocessing of the public reads used fastp at Q25 and MiXCR and kept productive beta chains. Records with the same CDR3 protein are collapsed into one entry carrying the most frequent genes and DNA. Clone size and V and J calls follow TCRdb, not the original study. The sample table contains over 85,000 distinct CDR3 sequences; only one count was recorded for roughly a fifth of them. The biggest ten clones account for 1.1% of the sample.

CDR1 is given as MNHEY and CDR2 as SMNVEV, both from the germline V gene (reference sequence). The CDR3 numbers 12 residues from cysteine through phenylalanine. Kept here is only the CDR3 DNA, which spans 36 bases and is read in frame from base 1. Trimming at the junction amounts to 6 bases on V and 2 bases on J, and the germline ends lie 6 bases apart. Libraries of naive CD8 T cells were generated from about 19,000 to 1,100,000 sorted cells, with 10%, 30% or 50% of the purified RNA used. Naive CD8 T cells, defined as CD8+CD4-CCR7+CD45RA+, were FACS-sorted into RLT Plus buffer on a BD FACSAria II. Detection sensitivity was tested by spiking Jurkat RNA equal to ten TCR copies' worth into samples containing about 20,000-1,000,000 naive CD8 T cells. Enrichment of CD8 T cells was done with RosetteSep CD8+ T Cell Enrichment Cocktail plus Ficoll-Paque, and ACK red cell lysis came afterward.

Material: naive CD8+ T cells from blood, with Jurkat cell RNA spiked in. Reading the label with the study, this specimen's cell subset or site is: FACS-sorted CD8+CD4-CCR7+CD45RA+ naive T cells. This receptor chain uses TRBV27 and TRBJ2-3; the D region possibly corresponds to TRBD1 (5 bases align). This clonotype originated in a human donor in good health. Some libraries in this study had Jurkat cell RNA spiked in. The DNA sequence is given as TGTGCCAGCAGCAGGGACACAGATACGCAGTATTTT. Translated, this gives CASSRDTDTQYF.